The 12 T cell receptor delta chains below come from one sample, sequenced in a study of Vδ1+ human thymocytes. RNA was extracted from the cells and then reverse transcribed. Pooled V-gene forward primers with one constant-region reverse primer generated the CDR3 amplicons by multiplex PCR. TCRdb ran CATT on the multiplex PCR reads. The table shows 20,000 to 25,000 delta-chain clones, with about 8% occurring only once. Their recognized antigens are unknown. Whole-study results and caveats: Highly polyclonal TRG and TRD repertoires with Gaussian CDR3 length distributions appeared in thymus.

The sequenced sample consisted of Vdelta1+ gamma-delta thymocytes from the thymus. Sample subset: FACS-sorted CD3+ TCRalphabeta- TCRVdelta1+ TCRVdelta2- thymocytes. The receptors originated from a child less than two years old who had congenital heart surgery.

This clone was seen only a few times. The chain carries TRDV1 and TRDJ1, with D hard to call. V was shortened by 0 bases and J by 3 bases, with 11 bases between the two germline ends. The CDR3 consists of 15 residues. CDR1 and CDR2 (germline): TSWWSYY, QGS. The CDR3 protein is CALGELSPLSDKLIF. The CDR3 bases are TGTGCTCTTGGGGAACTATCCCCTTTGTCCGATAAACTCATCTTT.

The V gene is TRDV1, the J gene TRDJ1; TRDD3 matches at 9 bases. In the absence of a J gene in TCRdb, the DNA was matched to germline to assign it here. V trimming: 6 bases; J trimming: 7 bases; junction bases outside the gene matches: 15. The V gene's germline CDR1 is TSWWSYY and CDR2 QGS. The length of the CDR3 is 16 residues. CDR3 DNA: TGTGCTCTTGGCCTACGTTCCGGGGATACGGCGGGTAAACTCATCTTT. This translates into CALGLRSGDTAGKLIF.

A word on this clone: A much larger clone differs from this one at a single base, so this may be a read error. This same CDR3 is encoded by further DNA sequences in the sample. The gene calls are TRDV2 and TRDJ2; D is unresolved. V was clipped by 5 bases and J by 8 bases, with 17 bases between them. The CDR3 spans 14 residues. Germline loops: CDR1 GEAIGNYY, CDR2 EKD. CDR3 nucleotide sequence: TGTGCCTGTGGTGTCGGACCACCCTCGGCACAACTCTTCTTT. Its translation: CACGVGPPSAQLFF.

V gene TRDV1 combines with J gene TRDJ1; 8 bases map to TRDD3. TCRdb leaves out the J gene; it was filled in here by matching the DNA to germline. V dropped 1 base and J dropped 0; count of bases not matched to a gene: 10. The CDR3 is 18 amino acids. The germline gives CDR1 TSWWSYY, CDR2 QGS. CDR3: CALGERLPTGGYTDKLIF. DNA for the CDR3: TGTGCTCTTGGGGAACGCCTCCCTACTGGGGGCTACACCGATAAACTCATCTTT.

The V call is TRDV1, the J call TRDJ1, with TRDD3 matching 10 bases. V shed 0 bases, J shed 0 bases, and the junction held 13 bases outside the gene matches. This CDR3 has 20 amino acids. Germline V gene sequence: CDR1 TSWWSYY, CDR2 QGS. CDR3 region: CALGELIAWGIGGYTDKLIF. In DNA form, the CDR3 reads TGTGCTCTTGGGGAACTAATTGCCTGGGGGATAGGGGGGTACACCGATAAACTCATCTTT.

The chain links TRDV1 to TRDJ1; 9 nucleotides agree with TRDD2. The CDR3 extends over 20 amino acids. Germline values: CDR1 TSWWSYY, CDR2 QGS. J was trimmed by 2 bases and V by 4 bases; bases with no gene match: 20. CDR3 bases: TGTGCTCTTGGGGGACCCCTTCCTACTTTACTGAGGGGTTTGACCGATAAACTCATCTTT. It codes for CALGGPLPTLLRGLTDKLIF.

This clone has just a few counts. The chain joins TRDV1 to TRDJ1, with 9 positions matching TRDD2. V was pared by 2 bases and J by 0 bases, with 22 bases of the junction left unmatched. Germline CDR1 TSWWSYY, CDR2 QGS. The CDR3 length is 22 residues. In DNA, the CDR3 is TGTGCTCTTGGGGAAGACCCACCCATCCTTCCTACGGGCTGGGGACACACCGATAAACTCATCTTT. It codes for CALGEDPPILPTGWGHTDKLIF.

In this sample, this clone turned up a few times. The chain couples TRDV1 to TRDJ1; D might be TRDD2 (5 bases). Germline CDR1 reads TSWWSYY; CDR2 reads QGS. CDR3 length equals 21 residues. Trimming shortened V by 4 bases and J by 3 bases, and 33 bases separated the two germline ends. The CDR3 coding sequence is TGTGCTCTTGGGGCCTACTACGCCTTAAAGGGCCGGCCCATATGGGCCGATAAACTCATCTTT. Protein: CALGAYYALKGRPIWADKLIF.

The rearrangement links TRDV1 to TRDJ1; 8 bases line up with TRDD3. The CDR3 is made up of 21 amino acids. The junction had 19 bases not matched to a gene; V was cut back by 1 base and J by 0 bases. Looked up from germline, CDR1 is TSWWSYY and CDR2 is QGS. The CDR3 spells CALGEPTTSAGGHWYTDKLIF. In nucleotides, the CDR3 is TGTGCTCTTGGGGAACCCACCACTTCCGCTGGGGGACACTGGTACACCGATAAACTCATCTTT.

This clone was observed a few times. The chain joins TRDV1 to TRDJ1; 10 nucleotides align to TRDD3. Germline assignment: CDR1 TSWWSYY and CDR2 QGS. J lost 0 bases, V lost 1 base, and 8 bases had no gene match. The CDR3 contains 18 residues. CDR3 loop: CALGEPGDTGWYTDKLIF. The CDR3 DNA sequence: TGTGCTCTTGGGGAACCGGGGGATACGGGATGGTACACCGATAAACTCATCTTT.

The chain has TRDV1 and TRDJ1, with D possibly TRDD3 on 6 matching bases. This CDR3 spans 27 amino acids. V shed 1 base and J shed 0 bases, with 45 bases lying between them. In germline, CDR1 is TSWWSYY, CDR2 QGS. The CDR3 bases are TGTGCTCTTGGGGAACCCCGGTCGGGGGGAAGCAACTTTTCTCCTCGTCCTCGACCCCAGTACACCGATAAACTCATCTTT. Its translation: CALGEPRSGGSNFSPRPRPQYTDKLIF.

This clone occurred a few times. The chain combines TRDV1 with TRDJ1, with D possibly being TRDD2 or TRDD3 (5 bases each). Trimming removed 4 bases at V and 4 bases at J, with 25 bases between. There are 18 residues in the CDR3. Germline-derived CDR1 and CDR2 are TSWWSYY and QGS. The CDR3 nucleotides are TGTGCTCTTGGGGGACGAGGGGGGGCCCCTACTAGGGACGATAAACTCATCTTT. Translation: CALGGRGGAPTRDDKLIF.